The 9 T cell receptor beta chains presented below share a single source sample, sequenced in a study of T-cell reconstitution after alpha-beta-depleted transplantation in children. Researchers prepared the TCRbeta library using unique molecular identifiers, the study reports. TCRdb reanalysed the PCR reads using MiXCR and keeps one entry per CDR3 protein. The sample yields about 460,000 distinct CDR3 sequences, around 13% seen once. The sequenced sample was PBMCs from the stem cell graft donor, obtained from the stem cell graft. These receptors originate from a human donor who donated a stem cell graft to a child with combined immunodeficiency.

The DNA for the CDR3 is TGCAGTGCTAGGCGGGAGGGAACGAACTACGAGCAGTACTTC. Amino acid sequence: CSARREGTNYEQYF. V usage is TRBV20-1 and J usage is TRBJ2-7; 9 positions agree with TRBD2. The CDR3 contains 14 residues. Trimming took 3 bases from V and 3 from J; bases not matched to a gene: 6. Germline CDR1 and CDR2: DFQATT and SNEGSKA (reference sequence).

CDR3 nucleotides: TGTGCCAGCTCACCTCAAGTCTCAGGGGGAGCTAACTATGGCTACACCTTC. Encoded protein: CASSPQVSGGANYGYTF. This sequence joins TRBV18 and TRBJ1-2; 7 nucleotides line up with TRBD1. V lost 3 bases to trimming and J lost 0 bases; unmatched junction nucleotides: 10. The germline V gene has CDR1 KGHSH and CDR2 LQKENI. The CDR3 contains 17 residues.

Worth noting for this clonotype: A read error may account for a junction end that differs from germline. The chain joins TRBV7-2 to TRBJ2-5; possible D gene TRBD2, 7 bases. The CDR3 has 15 amino acids. Germline V CDR1 and CDR2: SGHTA, FQGNSA. The chain's CDR3 is CASSRLMRGQETQCF. DNA for the CDR3: TGTGCCAGCAGCCGCCTGATGCGGGGGCAAGAGACCCAGTGCTTC.

The genes are TRBV27 and TRBJ2-7; D ambiguous. The germline gives CDR1 MNHEY, CDR2 SMNVEV (reference sequence). The CDR3 runs to 16 residues. The ends were cut back, 0 bases at V and 0 bases at J, with 12 bases in the middle. CDR3 sequence (DNA): TGTGCCAGCAGTTTATCTTCGGACGGCTTCTCCTACGAGCAGTACTTC. Translated, it gives CASSLSSDGFSYEQYF.

The V call is TRBV12-3 or TRBV12-4, the J call TRBJ2-3; the D gene could be TRBD1 or TRBD2 (5 bases each). This CDR3 is built from 13 residues. V lost 5 bases to trimming and J lost 5 bases, with 11 bases between them. The CDR3 protein is CASSPGTVDTQYF. CDR3 in DNA: TGTGCCAGCAGTCCGGGGACCGTAGATACGCAGTATTTT.

Turning to this clonotype: With a much larger clone just one base away, this may be a read error. The V gene is TRBV10-3, the J gene TRBJ2-1, with 7 bases fitting TRBD2. The CDR3 totals 13 residues. The germline V gene has CDR1 ENHRY and CDR2 SYGVKD. The CDR3 DNA sequence: TGTGCCGTCGGGGGGAGCTCCTACGATGAGCAGTTCTTC. Protein product: CAVGGSSYDEQFF.

In its sample, this clonotype was seen a few times. V and J are TRBV7-9 and TRBJ2-4; possible D gene TRBD2, 6 bases. CDR3 length: 16 residues. Per the germline V gene, CDR1 is SEHNR and CDR2 is FQNEAQ (reference sequence). V was shortened by 1 base and J by 6 bases, with 16 bases between the two germline ends. The CDR3 DNA is TGTGCCAGCAGCTTAGAGTTGGATCCGGGAGTAAACATTCAGTACTTC. Amino acids: CASSLELDPGVNIQYF.

This clonotype was detected only a few times. J is TRBJ2-1 and V is TRBV7-8, with 8 bases aligning to TRBD2. Looked up from germline, CDR1 is SGHVS and CDR2 is FQNEAQ. Trimming cost V 4 bases and J 4 bases; bases outside gene matches: 15. The length of the CDR3 is 18 residues. The CDR3 nucleotides are TGTGCCAGCAGCTCCACCGTCTCTTGGACTAGCCCGTACAATGAGCAGTTCTTC. This sequence encodes CASSSTVSWTSPYNEQFF.

The chain is built from TRBV12-3 or TRBV12-4 and TRBJ2-1, with no clear D. The CDR3 spans 13 residues. Trimming pared 2 bases from V and 5 bases from J, leaving 7 bases between. CDR3 sequence: CASSLNWDNEQFF. The CDR3 region has the DNA TGTGCCAGCAGTTTAAATTGGGACAATGAGCAGTTCTTC.